This TCR beta chain was observed in a study of regulatory T cells in long-lasting Graves disease (dated by TCRdb to 2020 to 2023). About the investigation overall: Patients with newly diagnosed Graves' disease had been on antithyroid drugs for under 3 months. A total of roughly 33 samples underwent TCR sequencing: about 13 from persistent and some 20 from newly diagnosed Graves' disease patients. Patients with persistent Graves' disease were compared with patients with newly diagnosed Graves' disease using TCR sequencing and RNA sequencing of peripheral blood. The study took place in China and was registered as a clinical trial. On the study overall, not on this receptor specifically: The authors noted that the small sample size was a limitation that may lower accuracy. Lower TCR Shannon entropy and fewer highly expanded clones were observed in persistent Graves' disease patients than in newly diagnosed patients, which suggested clonal expansion. Only peripheral blood was studied, because thyroid tissue, the primary lesion, was inaccessible. Only the TCR beta chain was sequenced and analyzed. Patients with persistent disease shared more public clonotypes (approximately 2,500) than newly diagnosed patients did (approximately 1,000). Preferential use of TRBV28, TRBJ1-2 and TRBJ2-5 was observed in persistent disease, whereas TRBV20-1 and TRBJ2-1 were favored in newly diagnosed disease.

This clonotype was seen repeatedly, ten times or more. Its antigen remains undetermined. A junction end diverges from the germline sequence, so it may reflect a read error. Preparation of the library involved multiplex PCR. The sequencer was an Illumina HiSeq 4000. TCR beta libraries were built with iRepertoire HTBI primers and Arm-PCR amplification of CDR3 regions. Before sequencing, the PCR products went through gel purification. As for the original processing: Gene usage analysis of CDR3 amino acid clonotypes used the 62 TRBV and some 15 TRBJ segments found across samples. COPE and FqMerger were used to merge the filtered high-quality paired reads into contigs. BLAST was used to align contigs to IMGT TRBV, TRBD and TRBJ reference genes, and CDR3 was defined according to IMGT. Highly expanded clones were defined as clonotypes with a frequency above 0.1%. Shannon entropy was used to measure repertoire diversity, and the Gini coefficient was used to measure V-J evenness. A clonotype was considered public if more than one individual shared it. Using fastp at Q25 and MiXCR, TCRdb reprocessed the public reads and kept productive beta chains. Entries are consolidated by CDR3 protein sequence, retaining the most common genes and DNA. These V and J calls originate from TCRdb's pipeline instead of the authors' own analysis. The sample table contains around 500,000 distinct CDR3 sequences; only one count was recorded for roughly 14% of them. The ten top clones hold roughly 10% of the sample.

Explained via the paper, the time point label denotes: newly diagnosed GD, antithyroid drugs for less than 3 months. For both TCR sequencing and RNA sequencing, RNA was extracted from PBMCs using TRIzol. The diagnosis of Graves' disease was made according to American Thyroid Association guidelines. Patients were recruited from an endocrinology department in Xi'an, China. Each patient gave about 9.1 milliliters of peripheral blood, collected in an EDTA anticoagulant tube. PBMCs were isolated by Ficoll Paque Plus density gradient separation without further T cell sorting. RNA quality was checked with an Agilent 2100 Bioanalyzer and agarose gel, and concentration with a NanoDrop 2000. The CDR3, cysteine through phenylalanine, is 19 amino acids long. Only CDR3 DNA is held: 57 bases, read in frame from base 1. The same specimen was also included in a second study, on T cells in Graves' hyperthyroidism and ophthalmopathy. Per the second study: Stable Graves' hyperthyroidism was defined as no progression to ophthalmopathy during 18 months of follow-up. Hyperthyroidism patients were aged 18 to 65 years and newly diagnosed, with disease duration of less than 2 months. Patients with uncontrolled infections, other autoimmune diseases, pregnancy or lactation were excluded. Diagnoses were established on the basis of clinical symptoms, serum thyroxine and TRAb, thyroid ultrasound, and orbital computed tomography. A first-round RT-PCR of the TCR CDR3 used the HTBI primer set with the Qiagen OneStep RT-PCR kit. Blood samples also contained most of the expanded thyroid clonotypes (frequency above 0.001), which suggests that blood repertoires may reflect thyroid immune responses. A model built on a 13 V-J signature distinguished ophthalmopathy from stable hyperthyroidism, reaching about 88% sensitivity and about 81% specificity in cross-validation and 80%/75% in testing. In validation, the model predicted progression to ophthalmopathy a median of approximately 6.6 months before onset, with roughly 68% sensitivity and about 72% specificity. To identify TCR V-J signatures that set the groups apart, the researchers used a discovery cohort of 100 or so patients, made up of 40 to 45 with Graves' ophthalmopathy and about 60 with stable Graves' hyperthyroidism. Prospective prediction of ophthalmopathy was tested in an independent validation cohort consisting of 18 hyperthyroidism patients and some 17 patients who later progressed to ophthalmopathy. The approximately 98 discovery patients were randomly divided into training and test sets at a 7:3 ratio. In several Graves' hyperthyroidism patients, the study also compared T-cell repertoires from thyroid tissue with T-cell repertoires from blood. After blood sampling, hyperthyroidism patients were treated with methimazole at a starting dose of 30 mg daily, and ophthalmopathy patients were treated with high-dose intravenous methylprednisolone. The libraries were constructed in a second round of multiplex PCR and then size-selected and purified. The libraries were sequenced on an Illumina HiSeq2000 using paired-end 100 bp reads. SOAPnuke was used to process the raw data, throwing out any read that contained adapters or uncalled bases, had a mean Phred below 15, or lacked an exact constant-primer or identifier match. High-quality paired reads were merged with COPE v1.2.5, and unique nucleotide sequences were defined as clonotypes. MiTCR v1.1 was used to align the clonotypes against IMGT TRBV, TRBD and TRBJ reference segments. Analysis was restricted to V-J combinations with a frequency above 0.0001, which covered 99% to 99.2% of repertoires. The TCS score was defined as F50 (clonal expansion) divided by E x V (chaos), with BLOSUM62-based TCRdist calculated between CDR3 peptides within each V-J. Welch's t-statistics and random forest reduced approximately 520 V-J features to under 15, which were used in a naive Bayes classifier (R e1071). Sample size was not statistically predetermined, and investigators were not blinded to group allocation. TCR Vbeta CDR3 sequencing of 130 to 150 peripheral blood samples (43 ophthalmopathy, approximately 80 hyperthyroidism and approximately 17 progressor patients) is reported in the paper.

Recombination linked TRBV12-3 or TRBV12-4 to TRBJ2-3; 11 of the junction bases match TRBD2. The sequencing used peripheral blood mononuclear cells (PBMCs), collected at new diagnosis, from a patient treated with antithyroid drugs. The source of this sequence is a man younger than 40 with Graves disease. Donor details come from another sample of the same person, matched by shared clones. The CDR3: CASSLAPLPLAGVTDTQYF. The DNA is as follows: TGTGCCAGCAGTCTAGCCCCCCTGCCACTAGCGGGAGTGACAGATACGCAGTATTTT.